A single sample gave rise to the 10 T cell receptor beta chains below, sequenced in a study of molecular identifiers for immune sequencing clone quantification. TCRdb redid the calling of the PCR reads with MiXCR, one entry per CDR3 protein. The table shows 300,000 to 350,000 distinct CDR3 sequences, with about 20% occurring only once. Sequencing was done on a sample of naive CD8+ T cells from blood, with Jurkat cell RNA spiked in. Subset denoted: FACS-sorted CD8+CD4-CCR7+CD45RA+ naive T cells. Every receptor here comes from a human donor in good health. Some libraries in this study had Jurkat cell RNA spiked in.

A few counts support this clonotype. The J gene is TRBJ1-6, the V gene TRBV20-1; tentatively, D is TRBD1 (5 bases). Deletions cut 5 bases from V and 8 bases from J, with 16 bases between. CDR1 and CDR2 from the germline V gene are DFQATT and SNEGSKA (reference sequence). The CDR3 contains 14 residues. The DNA for the CDR3 is TGCAGTGCTTGTGCCCGGGGCATTGATTCACCCCTCCACTTT. Protein sequence: CSACARGIDSPLHF.

This clonotype has at least ten counts. The chain carries TRBV5-4 and TRBJ2-1; D call uncertain. The CDR3 is 12 residues long. V was shortened by 4 bases and J by 9 bases, with 11 bases between the two germline ends. Germline CDR1 reads SGHNT; CDR2 reads YYREEE (reference sequence). The CDR3: CASSQVPGEQFF. The CDR3 DNA follows: TGTGCCAGCAGCCAAGTCCCAGGTGAGCAGTTCTTC.

This clonotype was seen ten or more times. The rearrangement uses TRBV4-2 and TRBJ2-7, with TRBD2 matching over 13 bases. The CDR3 is 15 residues long. Germline CDR1 is LGHNA and CDR2 is YNFKEQ. The ends lost 5 bases at V and 4 bases at J; junction bases unmatched: 5. The CDR3 bases are TGTGCCAGCAGCGAACGGACTAGCGGGAGTTACGAGCAGTACTTC. It specifies CASSERTSGSYEQYF.

In its sample, this clonotype was seen many times. The rearrangement links TRBV28 to TRBJ2-7; 7 bases match TRBD1. The CDR3 runs 14 residues. Germline lookup yields CDR1 MDHEN and CDR2 SYDVKM. V gave up 5 bases and J gave up 3 bases; unmatched junction bases: 7. The CDR3 loop reads CASSLRDSGYEQYF. The DNA of the CDR3 is TGTGCCAGCAGTCTCCGGGACAGTGGCTACGAGCAGTACTTC.

This clonotype was recorded at least ten times. The chain employs TRBV6-5 and TRBJ1-5; a possible D gene is TRBD1 (6 bases). Germline V gene sequence: CDR1 MNHEY, CDR2 SVGAGI. The length of the CDR3 is 13 residues. Trimming cost V 6 bases and J 4 bases, with 10 bases left between them. CDR3 region: CASRLDRNQPQHF. For the CDR3, the DNA is TGTGCCAGCAGACTCGACAGGAATCAGCCCCAGCATTTT.

This clonotype came up many times. This chain uses TRBV5-4 with TRBJ2-5, with 8 bases lining up with TRBD2. Per germline, CDR1 SGHNT and CDR2 YYREEE (reference sequence). The J segment lost 1 base and the V segment lost 3 bases, leaving 5 bases of the junction unmatched. This CDR3 spans 15 amino acids. The CDR3 sequence is CASSSVAGSQETQYF. The CDR3 region has the DNA TGTGCCAGCAGCTCTGTAGCGGGGAGCCAAGAGACCCAGTACTTC.

This clonotype was observed a few times. V gene TRBV4-1 combines with J gene TRBJ2-3; D possibly corresponds to TRBD2 (6 bases). The V and J ends lost 2 bases and 2 bases respectively, with 17 bases between them. Germline-derived CDR1 and CDR2 are MGHRA and YSYEKL. The CDR3 contains 17 residues. The CDR3 DNA follows: TGCGCCAGCAGCCAAACCCCCCGGGAGCGCTCCACAGATACGCAGTATTTT. This codes for CASSQTPRERSTDTQYF.

This clonotype has just a few counts. The chain is built from TRBV2 and TRBJ2-1; 12 positions agree with TRBD2. The germline V gene encodes CDR1 SNHLY and CDR2 FYNNEI. The CDR3 contains 15 residues. V shed 3 bases and J 7 bases; nucleotides not matched to a gene: 4. The CDR3 DNA sequence: TGTGCCAGCAGTGAGGTACTAGCGGGAGGAAATGAGCAGTTCTTC. Protein: CASSEVLAGGNEQFF. Filled out from reference TRBV2 and TRBJ2-1, the complete variable domain reads EPEVTQTPSHQVTQMGQEVILRCVPISNHLYFYWYRQILGQKVEFLVSFYNNEISEKSEIFDDQFSVERPDGSNFTLKIRSTKLEDSAMYFCASSEVLAGGNEQFFGPGTRLTVL.

Comment on this clonotype: A read error is possible here, since a much larger clone lies one base away. This chain connects TRBV5-6 to TRBJ1-1; TRBD1 is a possible D gene (5 bases). The CDR3 extends over 15 amino acids. The ends were cut back, 0 bases at V and 4 bases at J, with 13 bases in the middle. Germline-derived CDR1 and CDR2 are SGHDT and YYEEEE. CDR3 sequence (DNA): TGTGCCAGCAGCTTGGCCGACAGAGCGATCACTGAAGCTTTCTTT. It encodes CASSLADRAITEAFF.

This clonotype showed up just a few times. The chain employs TRBV7-9 and TRBJ2-3, with 9 bases identical to TRBD2. The CDR3 length is 18 residues. J gave up 3 bases and V 3 bases, and 13 bases lay outside the gene matches. Germline assignment: CDR1 SEHNR and CDR2 FQNEAQ (reference sequence). This CDR3 reads CASSFPAGGSKFTDTQYF. DNA for the CDR3: TGTGCCAGCAGCTTCCCAGCGGGAGGAAGTAAGTTTACAGATACGCAGTATTTT.